This T cell receptor beta chain was sequenced for a study of CD8+ T cells in alopecia areata. This clone turned up a few times. Treatment of the sample: oral pan-JAK inhibitor, 5-10 mg twice daily. After isolation, RNA underwent reverse transcription to generate cDNA as the sequencing template. Profiled with immunoSEQ multiplex PCR; TCRdb holds only in-frame clones, not every one. The profile shows 150,000 or so clones, around 87% of them singletons. The sequences come from CD8+ T cells sorted from blood, collected at week 4, from a patient treated with tofacitinib. This clonotype was sampled from a human donor with alopecia areata.

The DNA for the CDR3 is TGTGCCAGCACCCCGGGACAGGGGGAGGTCGGGGAGCTGTTTTTT. Translation: CASTPGQGEVGELFF. The chain recombines TRBV6-5 with TRBJ2-2; 11 bases align to TRBD1. Germline CDR1 is MNHEY and CDR2 is SVGAGI. V shed 7 bases and J 7 bases; nucleotides not matched to a gene: 8. This CDR3 is 15 amino acids long.